A selection of T cell receptor beta chains follows, all from one sample in a study of T cell repertoires in aging, cancer and after chemotherapy. TCRdb used MiXCR to reprocess the multiplex PCR reads, holding one entry per CDR3 protein. The sample holds about 620 distinct CDR3 sequences, 26% seen once. The material sequenced was blood. These receptors all come from a human donor with a solid tumor. Both conserved end residues are part of each CDR3. The order of the fields is V gene, D gene, clone size, J gene, CDR3 DNA, CDR3 protein. D genes are given only for firm matches. Clone size appears in some rows only: once, few, many, or a class for an expanded clone.

TRBV6-2/TRBV6-3	TRBD2	large	TRBJ2-5	TGTGCCAGCAGTTACGAGTCTAGCGGGAGTGAGACCCAGTACTTC	CASSYESSGSETQYF
TRBV11-3	TRBD2	large	TRBJ2-3	TGTGCCAGCAGCTTAGATTGGGAGGGTACGCAGTATTTT	CASSLDWEGTQYF
TRBV7-2	-	few	TRBJ2-1	TGTGCCAGCAGCCCCGGGGCGAACAATGAGCAGTTCTTC	CASSPGANNEQFF
TRBV18	-	medium-sized	TRBJ2-7	TGTGCCAGCTCACCCAGGACCATATTGGAGGGCGAGCAGTACTTC	CASSPRTILEGEQYF
TRBV5-1	-	-	TRBJ1-4	TGCGCCAGCAGCTTGGGGGGGGCAGGGAATGAAAAACTGTTTTTT	CASSLGGAGNEKLFF
TRBV5-1	-	-	TRBJ2-3	TGCGCCAGCAGATCACGGGGGACATACACAGATACGCAGTATTTT	CASRSRGTYTDTQYF
TRBV6-2/TRBV6-3	TRBD1	-	TRBJ2-7	TGTGCCAGCAGCTCGGACAGGGGGCGGTACGAGCAGTACTTC	CASSSDRGRYEQYF
TRBV7-2	TRBD2	medium-sized	TRBJ2-3	TGTGCCAGCAGCTTAGGAGCGGGAACGCAGGGCACAGATACGCAGTATTTT	CASSLGAGTQGTDTQYF
TRBV6-5	-	-	TRBJ2-6	TGTGCCAGCAGTTACTCCACGGGTGGATCTGGGGCCAACCTCCTGACTTTC	CASSYSTGGSGANLLTF
TRBV6-6	TRBD1	-	TRBJ2-7	TGTGCCAGCAGTTCCCTGGACAGGGGGCGGTACGAGCAGTACTTC	CASSSLDRGRYEQYF
TRBV7-2	TRBD1	once	TRBJ1-3	TGTGCCAGCAGCTCTGGACAGGGTGGAAACACCGTATATTTT	CASSSGQGGNTVYF
TRBV7-9	TRBD2	medium-sized	TRBJ2-5	TGTGCCAGCAGCTGGTCGACTAGCGGGAGGGGTGAGACCCAGTACTTC	CASSWSTSGRGETQYF
TRBV20-1	TRBD2	-	TRBJ2-5	TGCAGTGCTAGAGATGCCCTCGGGAGGCAAGAGACCCAGTACTTC	CSARDALGRQETQYF
TRBV20-1	TRBD1	-	TRBJ2-7	TGCAGTGCTAGAGATCCCTCAGGGGGCAGAACCTACGAGCAGTACTTC	CSARDPSGGRTYEQYF
TRBV5-4	-	large	TRBJ2-7	TGTGCCAGCAGCTTGGGGCTAGTCGGCTCCTACGAGCAGTACTTC	CASSLGLVGSYEQYF
TRBV19	TRBD1	large	TRBJ1-1	TGTGCCAGTAGTTGGGGACAGGGGACGAAGACTGAAGCTTTCTTT	CASSWGQGTKTEAFF
TRBV20-1	TRBD1	-	TRBJ2-2	TGCAGTGCTATCAGTACAGGGGCAAACACCGGGGAGCTGTTTTTT	CSAISTGANTGELFF
TRBV18	TRBD1	large	TRBJ2-1	TGTGCCAGCTCACCAGGACAGGGGATTCTGAGCTCCTACAATGAGCAGTTCTTC	CASSPGQGILSSYNEQFF
TRBV20-1	TRBD2	medium-sized	TRBJ2-1	TGCAGTGCTAGCTCTGGACTAGCGGGGAATGAGCAGTTCTTC	CSASSGLAGNEQFF
TRBV7-9	-	-	TRBJ2-4	TGTGCCAGCAGCTCCGACAGGTCCTTGGCCAAAAACATTCAGTACTTC	CASSSDRSLAKNIQYF
TRBV11-2	-	few	TRBJ1-2	TGTGCCAGCAGCCTGCTCGGGACCCCTAATCGGGATAACTATGGCTACACCTTC	CASSLLGTPNRDNYGYTF
TRBV20-1	-	medium-sized	TRBJ1-5	TGCAGTGCTGGACAGTCTAGCAATCAGCCCCAGCATTTT	CSAGQSSNQPQHF
TRBV11-3	TRBD1	large	TRBJ2-1	TGTGCCAGCAGCCGGACAGGGCTGGAGCAGTTCTTC	CASSRTGLEQFF
TRBV6-2/TRBV6-3	TRBD2	once	TRBJ2-1	TGTGCCATTAGCGGGAGGGCCTATGAGCAGTTCTTC	CAISGRAYEQFF
TRBV6-4	-	medium-sized	TRBJ2-3	TGTGCCAGCAGTGACAGGGTCGAGGATACGCAGTATTTT	CASSDRVEDTQYF
TRBV7-2	-	medium-sized	TRBJ2-2	TGTGCCAGCAGCAGCCAGCACACCGGGGAGCTGTTTTTT	CASSSQHTGELFF
TRBV6-2/TRBV6-3	-	large	TRBJ2-7	TGTGCCAGCAGCCGACAGTCTCCCTCCTACGAGCAGTACTTC	CASSRQSPSYEQYF
TRBV12-3/TRBV12-4	-	large	TRBJ1-6	TGTGCCAGCAGACAGGGACCCAATTCACCCCTCCACTTT	CASRQGPNSPLHF
TRBV6-6	TRBD1	large	TRBJ1-1	TGTGCCAGCAGTCCGGGGACAGGACAAGCTTTCTTT	CASSPGTGQAFF
TRBV18	-	large	TRBJ2-5	TGTGCCAGCTCACCATATTCAGGGCGGGAGACCCAGTACTTC	CASSPYSGRETQYF
TRBV28	-	-	TRBJ1-1	TGTGCCAGCAGTTTGAGAAAGGTTGCTTTCTTT	CASSLRKVAFF
TRBV19	-	large	TRBJ2-4	TGTGCCAGTAGACCCCGCCATGGAGTCTGGGGGGCGAACATTCAGTACTTC	CASRPRHGVWGANIQYF
TRBV12-3/TRBV12-4	-	-	TRBJ1-3	TGTGCCAGCAGTTTCCTAGGATCTAAAAACACCATATATTTT	CASSFLGSKNTIYF
TRBV20-1	-	few	TRBJ1-5	TGCAGTGCTAGCATACCGGGAGCAGCTAGCAATCAGCCCCAGCATTTT	CSASIPGAASNQPQHF
TRBV20-1	-	-	TRBJ2-1	TGCAGTTCTCCCTCAAGGGACCGCCCTTGGGATGAGCAGTTCTTC	CSSPSRDRPWDEQFF
TRBV7-2	TRBD1	-	TRBJ1-3	TGTGCCAGCAGCTCTGGACAGGGTGGAAACACCATATATTTT	CASSSGQGGNTIYF
TRBV18	TRBD1	large	TRBJ2-3	TGTGCCAGCTCAGGACAGGCTAGCACAGATACGCAGTATTTT	CASSGQASTDTQYF
TRBV6-1	-	medium-sized	TRBJ1-2	TGTGCCAGCAGTGAGACAGTGACTGGGCAGGACTATGGCTACACCTTC	CASSETVTGQDYGYTF
TRBV7-6	-	medium-sized	TRBJ1-1	TGTGCCAGCAGCTTACTGGGGGGCACTGAAGCTTTCTTT	CASSLLGGTEAFF
TRBV18	-	large	TRBJ2-5	TGTGCCAGCTCACCACCAACAGCCGGGGAGACCCAGTACTTC	CASSPPTAGETQYF